The 18 T cell receptor beta chains presented below share a single source sample, sequenced in a study of blood T cell repertoires in COVID-19. The assay was immunoSEQ multiplex PCR, and TCRdb's table has in-frame clones only and misses some. The sample shows 150,000 to 200,000 clones, about 86% of them seen only once. Input material: peripheral blood. The receptor source for this set is a man aged 45-60 years with active or convalescent COVID-19.

The CDR3 coding sequence is TGTGCCAGCAGCCCCGAGCCGGGACAGAGCACAGATACGCAGTATTTT. Translation: CASSPEPGQSTDTQYF. V and J are TRBV5-4 and TRBJ2-3, with 7 bases matching TRBD1. V was clipped by 4 bases and J by 0 bases; unmatched bases: 8. Germline V CDR1 and CDR2: SGHNT, YYREEE (reference sequence). CDR3 length equals 16 residues.

J is TRBJ2-7 and V is TRBV18; 8 bases are a match to TRBD1. The CDR3 is 15 amino acids. Germline lookup yields CDR1 KGHSH and CDR2 LQKENI. The J segment lost 2 bases and the V segment lost 1 base, leaving 4 bases of the junction unmatched. The CDR3 DNA reads TGTGCCAGCTCACCACGGACAGGGACCCCCTACGAGCAGTACTTC. Protein: CASSPRTGTPYEQYF.

The rearrangement uses TRBV15 and TRBJ2-5, with D perhaps matching TRBD1 (6 bases). V was cut by 3 bases and J by 5 bases, with 16 bases left in between. Germline assignment: CDR1 LNHNV and CDR2 YYDKDF (reference sequence). This CDR3 is built from 15 residues. CDR3 nucleotide sequence: TGTGCCACCAGCAGTGCCGGGACAAAGTGGGAGACCCAGTACTTC. Translated, it gives CATSSAGTKWETQYF.

The gene calls are TRBV19 and TRBJ2-1, with 9 bases lining up with TRBD2. The ends lost 4 bases at V and 1 base at J; junction bases unmatched: 5. Germline V gene data show CDR1 as LNHDA and CDR2 as SQIVND (reference sequence). This CDR3 comprises 16 residues. The CDR3 nucleotides are TGTGCCAGTAGTAAGGGCGGGAGGGGATCCTACAATGAGCAGTTCTTC. It specifies CASSKGGRGSYNEQFF.

This clone came up once. This rearrangement joins TRBV20-1 to TRBJ2-3, with D tentatively TRBD2 (6 bases). Trimming removed 3 bases from V and 1 base from J, with 11 bases in between. Looked up from germline, CDR1 is DFQATT and CDR2 is SNEGSKA (reference sequence). The CDR3 is made up of 14 amino acids. CDR3 sequence reads: CSASLARGTDTQYF. The CDR3 DNA reads TGCAGTGCTAGTCTAGCGCGAGGCACAGATACGCAGTATTTT.

This chain links TRBV24-1 with TRBJ2-7; 11 bases fit TRBD2. The germline V gene has CDR1 KGHDR and CDR2 SFDVKD. The CDR3 has 16 amino acids. With 4 bases clipped from V and 1 base from J, the junction kept 5 bases outside the gene matches. CDR3 region: CATSDPGTSGSYEQYF. As DNA, the CDR3 is TGTGCCACCAGTGACCCTGGGACTAGCGGTTCCTACGAGCAGTACTTC.

This sequence joins TRBV28 and TRBJ2-1, with D perhaps TRBD1 (6 bases). Germline CDR1 reads MDHEN; CDR2 reads SYDVKM. Trimming shortened V by 1 base and J by 0 bases, and 10 bases separated the two germline ends. The CDR3 runs 16 residues. The CDR3 sequence: CASSLFRGSSYNEQFF. CDR3 sequence (DNA): TGTGCCAGCAGTTTATTCAGGGGAAGCTCCTACAATGAGCAGTTCTTC.

The chain joins TRBV28 to TRBJ1-2, with 7 nucleotides matching TRBD1. CDR1 is MDHEN, CDR2 SYDVKM, per germline. J gave up 5 bases and V 7 bases, and 7 bases lay outside the gene matches. The CDR3 runs 13 residues. The CDR3 loop reads CASNRQGRYGYTF. Written as DNA, the CDR3 is TGTGCCAGCAACCGACAGGGTAGATATGGCTACACCTTC.

This rearrangement joins TRBV12-3 or TRBV12-4 to TRBJ2-7, with D maybe TRBD2 (5 bases). V lost 7 bases and J 13 bases, leaving 20 bases between the germline ends. The CDR3 extends over 12 amino acids. The CDR3 protein is CASNRAAGRVYF. CDR3 DNA sequence: TGTGCCAGCAACAGAGCGGCAGGCCGGGTTTACTTC.

This clone was seen only once. The V gene is TRBV29-1, the J gene TRBJ2-5, with 12 bases aligning to TRBD2. This CDR3 region has 14 residues. V shed 5 bases and J 5 bases; nucleotides not matched to a gene: 6. Germline-derived CDR1 and CDR2 are SQVTM and ANQGSEA. CDR3 in DNA: TGCAGCGTTAGGCTAGCGGGGGGGTACGAGACCCAGTACTTC. It translates to CSVRLAGGYETQYF.

This chain uses TRBV4-3 with TRBJ1-1, with 7 bases fitting TRBD1. The CDR3 extends over 16 amino acids. V was clipped by 3 bases and J by 2 bases; unmatched bases: 9. Germline V gene sequence: CDR1 LGHNA, CDR2 YSLEER. CDR3 in DNA: TGCGCCAGCAGCCATCAACACAGGGGCCCCAACACTGAAGCTTTCTTT. Translating it yields CASSHQHRGPNTEAFF.

The J gene is TRBJ2-1, the V gene TRBV6-5, with TRBD2 matching 13 bases. CDR3 size: 15 residues. Germline V gives CDR1 MNHEY, CDR2 SVGAGI. J was trimmed by 9 bases and V by 8 bases; bases with no gene match: 10. The CDR3 region is CASRLTSGGWGEQFF. CDR3 nucleotides: TGTGCCAGCCGGTTGACTAGCGGGGGGTGGGGTGAGCAGTTCTTC.

For this clone: This could be a read error, since a much larger clone is one nucleotide away. The gene calls are TRBV12-3 or TRBV12-4 and TRBJ2-5; D remains unclear. The CDR3 extends over 11 amino acids. V was cut by 3 bases and J by 4 bases, with 3 bases left in between. CDR3 sequence (DNA): TGTGCCAGCAGTTTCGGAGAGACCCAGTACTTC. This translates into CASSFGETQYF.

The V call is TRBV14, the J call TRBJ2-1; 7 bases are a match to TRBD1. The CDR3 covers 14 residues. Germline V gene sequence: CDR1 SGHDN, CDR2 FVKESK. After removal of 6 bases from V and 2 bases from J, the junction contained 4 bases not matched to a gene. The CDR3 DNA follows: TGTGCCAGCAGGGGGGACAGCACCTACAATGAGCAGTTCTTC. The encoded protein is CASRGDSTYNEQFF.

DNA for the CDR3: TGTGCCAGCAGCTCAAAAGCGGGGGGGCCTACAGATACGCAGTATTTT. Its protein product is CASSSKAGGPTDTQYF. This chain joins TRBV11-3 and TRBJ2-3; TRBD2 agrees at 10 bases. The CDR3 sequence is 16 residues long. The germline V gene encodes CDR1 SGHNT and CDR2 YENEEA. V lost 4 bases, J lost 3 bases, and 7 bases stayed unmatched.

This clone is a singleton in its sample. The chain employs TRBV11-3 and TRBJ1-6; D remains unclear. CDR3 length equals 15 residues. Trimming left V 2 bases short and J 5 bases short, with 10 bases between. Germline CDR1 SGHNT, CDR2 YENEEA. As DNA, the CDR3 is TGTGCCAGCAGCTTATACGGGAGGAATAATTCACCCCTCCACTTT. It translates to CASSLYGRNNSPLHF.

This clone was found once. The V gene is TRBV5-1, the J gene TRBJ2-3; perhaps TRBD1 as D (6 bases). The CDR3 length is 15 residues. V was trimmed by 3 bases and J by 0 bases, leaving 11 bases between them. Germline V CDR1 and CDR2: SGHRS, YFSETQ. In DNA, the CDR3 is TGCGCCAGCAGCTCCCGGGACACTAGCACAGATACGCAGTATTTT. The encoded protein is CASSSRDTSTDTQYF.

This clone was detected only a few times. The chain uses TRBV30 and TRBJ2-1; the D is unclear. Germline assignment: CDR1 GTSNPN and CDR2 SVGIG (reference sequence). The CDR3 sequence is 11 residues long. Trimming took off 2 bases at V and 7 bases at J, with 6 bases between the two ends. The DNA for the CDR3 is TGTGCCTGGAGTCCGCGAAATGAGCAGTTCTTC. It translates to CAWSPRNEQFF.